A single sample gave rise to the 5 T cell receptor beta chains below, sequenced in a study of T cells in Graves' hyperthyroidism and ophthalmopathy. Amplification of TCR beta CDR3 regions was performed using RNA transcripts as template. Initially, a first-round RT-PCR of the TCR CDR3 employed the HTBI primer set. TCRdb processed the multiplex PCR reads anew with MiXCR; each CDR3 protein has one entry. The data show 480,000 or so distinct CDR3 sequences, roughly 45% seen once. Sample: peripheral blood or thyroid tissue (not recorded which). These receptors all stem from an adult woman with Graves' disease, either hyperthyroidism or ophthalmopathy (not recorded which).

In its sample, this clonotype was seen many times. The chain joins TRBV20-1 to TRBJ2-2; 8 positions agree with TRBD2. Trimming cost V 6 bases and J 5 bases; bases outside gene matches: 14. CDR1 is DFQATT, CDR2 SNEGSKA, per germline (reference sequence). The CDR3 has 16 amino acids. The DNA for the CDR3 is TGCAGTGCCCCAGGTCGGGCGGGAGGAAGAACCGGGGAGCTGTTTTTT. Amino acids: CSAPGRAGGRTGELFF.

The sample holds many counts of this clonotype. This sequence joins TRBV6-5 and TRBJ1-6; D is ambiguous. The germline V gene encodes CDR1 MNHEY and CDR2 SVGAGI. The germline V and J ends were trimmed by 6 bases and 7 bases, with 19 bases remaining between them. This CDR3 has 16 residues. CDR3 protein: CASSPPTRRGNSPLHF. For the CDR3, the DNA is TGTGCCAGCAGCCCCCCAACCAGAAGAGGGAATTCACCCCTCCACTTT.

The genes are TRBV19 and TRBJ2-2; possible D gene TRBD2, 6 bases. With 6 bases removed from V and 7 bases from J, the gap between germline ends came to 12 bases. The CDR3 extends over 13 amino acids. Germline V gene data show CDR1 as LNHDA and CDR2 as SQIVND (reference sequence). This chain's CDR3 is CASRIGGIGELFF. In DNA, the CDR3 is TGTGCCAGTAGGATTGGAGGGATCGGGGAGCTGTTTTTT.

The chain links TRBV7-9 to TRBJ1-6; no definite D call. With 1 base removed from V and 9 bases from J, the gap between germline ends came to 7 bases. Germline CDR1 SEHNR, CDR2 FQNEAQ (reference sequence). The CDR3 extends over 13 amino acids. CDR3 in DNA: TGTGCCAGCAGCTTAGAGGTCTCTTCACCCCTCCACTTT. It is translated as CASSLEVSSPLHF.

Many counts were recorded for this clonotype. The chain couples TRBV7-9 to TRBJ1-1; no firm D call. CDR3 size: 15 residues. Germline assignment: CDR1 SEHNR and CDR2 FQNEAQ (reference sequence). V lost 1 base to trimming and J lost 5 bases, with 14 bases between them. CDR3 DNA: TGTGCCAGCAGCTTAGAGGGTAGGGAGAAGACTGAAGCTTTCTTT. This gives the protein CASSLEGREKTEAFF.